The T cell receptor (beta chain) under discussion was sequenced for a study of vaccination and CD4 T cells after COVID-19. Treatment of the sample: roughly ten-day PBMC culture with coronavirus spike peptide pools or control peptides (ViraFEST assay). Fresh replacement IL-2 medium substituted for half the medium on days 3 and 7. The Oncomine TCR Beta short-read assay was applied to DNA of cultured CD4+ T cells. TCRdb re-called the PCR reads with MiXCR, one entry per CDR3 protein. The sample records approximately 14,000 distinct CDR3 sequences, 30% to 50% being singletons. Points on this clonotype: Its antigen is as yet unknown.

In germline, CDR1 is MRHNA, CDR2 SNTAGT. Trimming stripped 5 bases from V and 1 base from J, with 13 bases between. The CDR3 consists of 15 residues. This rearrangement joins TRBV6-4 to TRBJ2-3; a possible D gene is TRBD2 (5 bases). The TCR sequence derives from a human donor who had recovered from COVID-19. Sequenced sample: CD4+ T cells from blood, cultured in vitro. The CDR3 protein is CASSPSAGRTDTQYF. CDR3 DNA: TGTGCCAGCAGTCCTTCGGCGGGCCGCACAGATACGCAGTATTTT.